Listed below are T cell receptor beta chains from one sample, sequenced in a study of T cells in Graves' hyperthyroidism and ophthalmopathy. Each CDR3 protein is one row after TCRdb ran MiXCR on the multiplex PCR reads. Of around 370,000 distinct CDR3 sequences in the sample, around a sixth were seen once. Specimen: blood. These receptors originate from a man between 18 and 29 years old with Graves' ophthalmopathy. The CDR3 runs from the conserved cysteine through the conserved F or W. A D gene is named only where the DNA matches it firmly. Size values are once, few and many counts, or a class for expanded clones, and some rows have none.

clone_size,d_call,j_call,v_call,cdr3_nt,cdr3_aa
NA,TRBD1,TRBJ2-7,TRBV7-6,TGTGCCAGCAGCCAACTCATCGGGACAGGGTCCTACGAGCAGTACTTC,CASSQLIGTGSYEQYF
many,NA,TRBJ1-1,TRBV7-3,TGTGCCAGCAGCACTCGGGCGTCAGGACCAACTGAAGCTTTCTTT,CASSTRASGPTEAFF
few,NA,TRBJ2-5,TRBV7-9,TGTGCCAGCAGCTTGAACGGATTCCAAGAGACCCAGTACTTC,CASSLNGFQETQYF
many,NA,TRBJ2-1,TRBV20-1,TGCAGTGCTAGAAGGACGGATCTGATCGATGAGCAGTTCTTC,CSARRTDLIDEQFF
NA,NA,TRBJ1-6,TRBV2,TGTACCAGCAGTGTAAGACTCGCGAGCTCCTATAATTCACCCCTCCACTTT,CTSSVRLASSYNSPLHF
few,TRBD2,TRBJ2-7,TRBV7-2,TGTGCCAGCAGTCCTCAGCGGGGGGTATCCTACGAGCAGTACTTC,CASSPQRGVSYEQYF
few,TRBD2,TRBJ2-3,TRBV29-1,TGCAGCGTTGTGGGGGGGGAATATCGGACAGATACGCAGTATTTT,CSVVGGEYRTDTQYF
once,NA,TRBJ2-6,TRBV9,TGTGCCAGCAGCGTCCAGTCTGGGGCCAACGTCCTGACTTTC,CASSVQSGANVLTF
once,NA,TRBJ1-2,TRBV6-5,TGTGCCAGCAGTTACTCCCCGGGGGGGCGGGGGTATGGCTACACCTTC,CASSYSPGGRGYGYTF
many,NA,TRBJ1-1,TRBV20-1,TGCAGTGCTGCCTCCTCGGAGACGAACACTGAAGCTTTCTTT,CSAASSETNTEAFF
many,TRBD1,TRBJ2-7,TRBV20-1,TGCAGTGCTAGAGATTCCAGGGGGCGTCGGTACGAGCAGTACTTC,CSARDSRGRRYEQYF
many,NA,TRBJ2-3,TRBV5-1,TGCGCCAGCAGCGCGGGGACAGCTAGCACAGATACGCAGTATTTT,CASSAGTASTDTQYF
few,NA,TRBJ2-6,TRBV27,TGTGCCAGCACCCCCACCGTCTCTGGGGCCAACGTCCTGACTTTC,CASTPTVSGANVLTF
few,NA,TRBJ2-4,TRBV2,TGTGCCAGCAGAGGGGAGGATCTAGCCAAAAACATTCAGTACTTC,CASRGEDLAKNIQYF
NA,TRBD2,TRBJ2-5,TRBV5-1,TGCGCCAGCAGCGCTCTAGCGGGGGGAGAGACCCAGTACTTC,CASSALAGGETQYF
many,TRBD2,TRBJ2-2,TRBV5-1,TGCGCCAGCAGCTTACTAGCGGGTAGCACCGGGGAGCTGTTTTTT,CASSLLAGSTGELFF
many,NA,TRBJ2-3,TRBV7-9,TGTGCCAGCAGTAGAGACATACCCCTCACAGATACGCAGTATTTT,CASSRDIPLTDTQYF
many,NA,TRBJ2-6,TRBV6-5,TGTGCCAGCATCAGGGCTGGGGCCAACGTCCTGACTTTC,CASIRAGANVLTF
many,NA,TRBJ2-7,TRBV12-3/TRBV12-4,TGTGCCAGCAGTTTAGGGGGATCCCCCCGCGAGCAGTACTTC,CASSLGGSPREQYF
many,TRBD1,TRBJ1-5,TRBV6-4,TGTGCCAGCCCCGGGACAGGGGTCCATCAGCCCCAGCATTTT,CASPGTGVHQPQHF
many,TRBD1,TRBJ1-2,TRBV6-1,TGTGCCAGCAGTTCAACCTTCGGGACAGGGGGGGGTGGCTACACCTTC,CASSSTFGTGGGGYTF
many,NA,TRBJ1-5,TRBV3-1,TGTGCCAGCAGCCAAGATGTTGCCGGTCAGCCCCAGCATTTT,CASSQDVAGQPQHF